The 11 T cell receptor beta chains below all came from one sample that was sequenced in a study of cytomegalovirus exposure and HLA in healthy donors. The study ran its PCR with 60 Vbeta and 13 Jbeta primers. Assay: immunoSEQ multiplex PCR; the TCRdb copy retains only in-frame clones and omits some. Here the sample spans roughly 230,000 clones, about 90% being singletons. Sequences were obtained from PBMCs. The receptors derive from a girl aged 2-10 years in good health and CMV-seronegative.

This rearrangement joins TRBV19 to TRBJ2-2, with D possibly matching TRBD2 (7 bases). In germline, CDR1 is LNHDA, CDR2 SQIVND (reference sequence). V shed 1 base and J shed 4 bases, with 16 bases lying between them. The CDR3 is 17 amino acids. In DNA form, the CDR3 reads TGTGCCAGTAGTATAGCGGGGGGCCTTCGGGGCACCGGGGAGCTGTTTTTT. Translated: CASSIAGGLRGTGELFF.

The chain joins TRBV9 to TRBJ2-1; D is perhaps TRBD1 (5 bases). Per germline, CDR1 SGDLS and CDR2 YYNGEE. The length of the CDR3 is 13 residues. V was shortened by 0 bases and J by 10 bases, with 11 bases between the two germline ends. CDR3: CASSVAKGNEQFF. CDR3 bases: TGTGCCAGCAGCGTAGCTAAGGGGAACGAGCAGTTCTTC.

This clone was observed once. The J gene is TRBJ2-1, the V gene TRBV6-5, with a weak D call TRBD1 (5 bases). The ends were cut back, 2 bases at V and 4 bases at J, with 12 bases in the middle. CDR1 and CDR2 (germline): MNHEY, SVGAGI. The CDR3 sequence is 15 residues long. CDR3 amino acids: CASSYKGALYNEQFF. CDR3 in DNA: TGTGCCAGCAGTTACAAAGGGGCGTTATACAATGAGCAGTTCTTC.

The CDR3 sequence is CASSPEDRASNEQYF. DNA of the CDR3: TGTGCCAGCAGCCCCGAGGACAGGGCAAGTAACGAGCAGTACTTC. The V gene is TRBV6-5, the J gene TRBJ2-7; 8 nucleotides align to TRBD1. Germline assignment: CDR1 MNHEY and CDR2 SVGAGI. The CDR3 runs 15 residues. V was clipped by 6 bases and J by 5 bases; unmatched bases: 12.

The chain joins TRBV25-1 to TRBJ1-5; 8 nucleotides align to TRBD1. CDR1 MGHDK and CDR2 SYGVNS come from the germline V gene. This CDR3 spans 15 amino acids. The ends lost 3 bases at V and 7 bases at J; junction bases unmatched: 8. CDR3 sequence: CASSEVRGRGQPQHF. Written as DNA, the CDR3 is TGTGCCAGCAGTGAGGTCAGGGGGCGAGGGCAGCCCCAGCATTTT.

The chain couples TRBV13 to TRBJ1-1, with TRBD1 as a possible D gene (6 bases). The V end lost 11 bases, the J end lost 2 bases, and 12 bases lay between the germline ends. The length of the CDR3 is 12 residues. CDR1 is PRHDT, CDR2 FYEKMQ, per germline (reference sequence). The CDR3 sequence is CAARTANTEAFF. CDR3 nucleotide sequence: TGTGCCGCCCGGACAGCAAACACTGAAGCTTTCTTT.

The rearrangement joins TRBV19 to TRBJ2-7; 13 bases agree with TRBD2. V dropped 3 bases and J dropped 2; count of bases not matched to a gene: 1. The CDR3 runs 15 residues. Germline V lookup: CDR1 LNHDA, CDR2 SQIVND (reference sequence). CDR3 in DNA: TGTGCCAGTAGTATGGGACTAGCGGGAACCTACGAGCAGTACTTC. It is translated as CASSMGLAGTYEQYF.

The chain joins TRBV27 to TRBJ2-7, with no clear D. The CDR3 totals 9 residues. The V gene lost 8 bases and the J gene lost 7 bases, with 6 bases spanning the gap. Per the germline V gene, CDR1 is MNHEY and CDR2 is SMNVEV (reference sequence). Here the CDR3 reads CASGQEQYF. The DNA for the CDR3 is TGTGCCAGCGGCCAGGAGCAGTACTTC.

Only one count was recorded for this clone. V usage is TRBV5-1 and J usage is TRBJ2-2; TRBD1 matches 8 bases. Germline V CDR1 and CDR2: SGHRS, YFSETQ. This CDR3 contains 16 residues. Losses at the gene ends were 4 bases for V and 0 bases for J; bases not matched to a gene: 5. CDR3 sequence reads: CASSATGEANTGELFF. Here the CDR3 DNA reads TGCGCCAGCAGCGCGACAGGGGAGGCGAACACCGGGGAGCTGTTTTTT.

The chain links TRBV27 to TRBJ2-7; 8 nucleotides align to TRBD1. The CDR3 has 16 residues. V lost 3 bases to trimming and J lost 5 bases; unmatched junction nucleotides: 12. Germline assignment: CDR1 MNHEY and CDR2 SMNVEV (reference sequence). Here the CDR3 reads CASSFFVGQGTHEQYF. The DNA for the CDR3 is TGTGCCAGCAGTTTTTTCGTCGGACAGGGAACCCACGAGCAGTACTTC.

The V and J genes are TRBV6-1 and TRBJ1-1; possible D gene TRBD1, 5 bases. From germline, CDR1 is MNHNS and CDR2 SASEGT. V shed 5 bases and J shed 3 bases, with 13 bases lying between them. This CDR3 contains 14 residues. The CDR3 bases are TGTGCCAGCAGTATTGACAGCTGGGACACTGAAGCTTTCTTT. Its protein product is CASSIDSWDTEAFF.